The 28 T cell receptor beta chains in this list originate from one sample, sequenced in a study of chemoradiotherapy in HPV16-positive cancers. Libraries were prepared by immunoSEQ multiplex PCR; TCRdb keeps only in-frame clonotypes and omits some of them. The table lists fewer than 70,000 clones, roughly nine tenths of them singletons. The material was blood, obtained from a patient who underwent chemoradiotherapy. The receptor source for this set is a human donor with HPV-associated anogenital cancer.

This clone was observed a single time. This chain links TRBV6-6 with TRBJ2-2; no clear D gene. The CDR3 loop spans 14 amino acids. Trimming left V 3 bases short and J 0 bases short, with 5 bases between. Germline CDR1 reads MNHNY; CDR2 reads SVGAGI (reference sequence). CDR3 nucleotides: TGTGCCAGCAGTTATGGGGCGAACACCGGGGAGCTGTTTTTT. Translated, it gives CASSYGANTGELFF.

The CDR3 protein is CASSPPTAGRFAYTF. The DNA for the CDR3 is TGTGCCAGCTCACCACCGACAGCAGGCCGATTTGCCTACACCTTC. V is TRBV18 and J is TRBJ1-2; the D gene is possibly TRBD1 (5 bases). The CDR3 has 15 amino acids. Germline V gives CDR1 KGHSH, CDR2 LQKENI. V was pared by 0 bases and J by 10 bases, with 18 bases between.

The chain employs TRBV6-5 and TRBJ1-5, with 10 positions matching TRBD1. Germline lookup yields CDR1 MNHEY and CDR2 SVGAGI. With V trimmed by 5 bases and J by 6 bases, 7 bases remained unmatched. The CDR3 has 15 amino acids. The CDR3 region has the DNA TGTGCCAGCAGTCAAACCGGGACAGGGGCTCAGCCCCAGCATTTT. It yields the protein CASSQTGTGAQPQHF.

The rearrangement uses TRBV30 and TRBJ1-5, with D perhaps matching TRBD1 (6 bases). This CDR3 region has 14 residues. Germline values: CDR1 GTSNPN, CDR2 SVGIG (reference sequence). V was clipped by 5 bases and J by 5 bases, with 16 bases between them. CDR3 protein: CAWGHGGAHQPQHF. The CDR3 nucleotides read TGTGCCTGGGGCCATGGGGGGGCTCATCAGCCCCAGCATTTT.

The chain employs TRBV5-4 and TRBJ2-6, with D uncertain. The CDR3 spans 15 residues. The ends were cut back, 4 bases at V and 2 bases at J, with 10 bases in the middle. Germline-derived CDR1 and CDR2 are SGHNT and YYREEE (reference sequence). The CDR3 protein is CASSPTQAGANVLTF. CDR3 in DNA: TGTGCCAGCAGCCCCACGCAAGCTGGGGCCAACGTCCTGACTTTC. Filled out from reference TRBV5-4 and TRBJ2-6, the complete variable domain reads ETGVTQSPTHLIKTRGQQVTLRCSSQSGHNTVSWYQQALGQGPQFIFQYYREEENGRGNFPPRFSGLQFPNYSSELNVNALELDDSALYLCASSPTQAGANVLTFGAGSRLTVL.

This chain connects TRBV5-1 to TRBJ2-3; the match to TRBD2 covers 11 bases. Germline V gene data show CDR1 as SGHRS and CDR2 as YFSETQ. The CDR3 contains 16 residues. Trimming cost V 4 bases and J 0 bases; bases outside gene matches: 4. The DNA for the CDR3 is TGCGCCAGCAGCCGATCTAGCGGGAGGAGCACAGATACGCAGTATTTT. Encoded protein: CASSRSSGRSTDTQYF.

The V call is TRBV29-1, the J call TRBJ1-2; TRBD1 aligns across 10 bases. J was trimmed by 0 bases and V by 7 bases; bases with no gene match: 2. CDR1 is SQVTM and CDR2 is ANQGSEA in the germline V gene. The CDR3 contains 13 residues. The CDR3 coding sequence is TGCAGCGCCGACAGGGGGCCTAACTATGGCTACACCTTC. It encodes CSADRGPNYGYTF.

The rearrangement uses TRBV6-6 and TRBJ2-3; 9 bases are shared with TRBD2. This CDR3 contains 16 residues. V lost 5 bases and J lost 1; bases outside the gene matches: 7. The germline V gene encodes CDR1 MNHNY and CDR2 SVGAGI (reference sequence). The CDR3 coding sequence is TGTGCCAGCAGTCCGCCGACTAGCGGCCGCACAGATACGCAGTATTTT. Translating it yields CASSPPTSGRTDTQYF.

The CDR3 here is CASSLGQGAPPNTEAFF. In DNA form, the CDR3 reads TGTGCCAGCAGCTTAGGACAGGGGGCGCCCCCCAACACTGAAGCTTTCTTT. V usage is TRBV7-2 and J usage is TRBJ1-1; 10 positions match TRBD1. Germline V gene data show CDR1 as SGHTA and CDR2 as FQGNSA. This CDR3 spans 17 amino acids. The V and J ends lost 1 base and 2 bases, in that order; junction bases with no gene match: 7. Full variable domain (rest looked up from reference TRBV7-2 and TRBJ1-1): GAGVSQSPSNKVTEKGKDVELRCDPISGHTALYWYRQSLGQGLEFLIYFQGNSAPDKSGLPSDRFSAERTGGSVSTLTIQRTQQEDSAVYLCASSLGQGAPPNTEAFFGQGTRLTVV.

The gene calls are TRBV21-1 and TRBJ2-4; TRBD2 was called by the table and not checked on the DNA. TRBV21-1 is described as a pseudogene. The CDR3 is 11 residues long. The CDR3 DNA sequence: TGTGCCAGCAGCGTGCGGGAGGGCCGCTACTTC. It encodes CASSVREGRYF.

The rearrangement uses TRBV7-6 and TRBJ2-1; D may match TRBD1 or TRBD2 (5 bases each). V was shortened by 2 bases and J by 1 base, with 12 bases between the two germline ends. The CDR3 length is 16 residues. Germline-derived CDR1 and CDR2 are SGHVS and FNYEAQ. DNA of the CDR3: TGTGCCAGCAGCTTAACGGGGACGGCTTCCTACAATGAGCAGTTCTTC. This codes for CASSLTGTASYNEQFF.

The genes are TRBV7-2 and TRBJ1-4; D gene ambiguous. This CDR3 has 13 residues. V shed 1 base and J shed 7 bases, with 7 bases lying between them. From germline, CDR1 is SGHTA and CDR2 FQGNSA. CDR3 in DNA: TGTGCCAGCAGCTTAGGAACAGTTGAAAAACTGTTTTTT. Translating it yields CASSLGTVEKLFF.

This chain links TRBV11-2 with TRBJ2-1; no definite D call. V was shortened by 1 base and J by 0 bases, with 7 bases between the two germline ends. Looked up from germline, CDR1 is SGHAT and CDR2 is FQNNGV. This CDR3 contains 15 residues. CDR3 bases: TGTGCCAGCAGCTTAGGTCAGAGCTCCTACAATGAGCAGTTCTTC. Amino acids: CASSLGQSSYNEQFF.

The gene calls are TRBV9 and TRBJ2-5; a possible D gene is TRBD1 (7 bases). Germline CDR1 SGDLS, CDR2 YYNGEE. Between the trimmed V and J ends, which lost 0 bases and 3 bases, there was a span of 18 bases. This CDR3 comprises 17 residues. The CDR3 nucleotides read TGTGCCAGCAGCGTAGTCGGCGGGACAGCTACTGAAGAGACCCAGTACTTC. Protein sequence: CASSVVGGTATEETQYF.

The rearrangement uses TRBV4-3 and TRBJ2-3, with 14 bases matching TRBD2. Germline assignment: CDR1 LGHNA and CDR2 YSLEER. The junction had 12 bases not matched to a gene; V was cut back by 0 bases and J by 4 bases. The length of the CDR3 is 20 residues. CDR3 in DNA: TGCGCCAGCAGCCAAGATCTGACTAGCGGGGGGGCCGAGGGTCCAGATACGCAGTATTTT. Amino acid sequence: CASSQDLTSGGAEGPDTQYF.

The V and J genes are TRBV6-5 and TRBJ1-3; D unclear. Germline CDR1 reads MNHEY; CDR2 reads SVGAGI. Between the trimmed V and J ends, which lost 6 bases and 4 bases, there was a span of 13 bases. This CDR3 has 14 residues. CDR3 amino acids: CASRLDPVGNTIYF. The CDR3 DNA sequence: TGTGCCAGCAGATTGGACCCGGTCGGAAACACCATATATTTT.

This clone appeared a single time. V usage is TRBV7-9 and J usage is TRBJ1-3; no firm D call. Germline loops: CDR1 SEHNR, CDR2 FQNEAQ (reference sequence). This CDR3 has 15 amino acids. The V gene lost 1 base and the J gene lost 0 bases, with 7 bases spanning the gap. The CDR3 protein is CASSLGLNSGNTIYF. CDR3 DNA: TGTGCCAGCAGCTTAGGGCTTAACTCTGGAAACACCATATATTTT.

Notes on this clone: In the same sample, other DNA sequences code for this CDR3. The V gene is TRBV27, the J gene TRBJ2-1; D unclear. This CDR3 has 11 residues. The V gene lost 6 bases and the J gene lost 5 bases, with 5 bases spanning the gap. Germline values: CDR1 MNHEY, CDR2 SMNVEV (reference sequence). The CDR3 DNA is TGTGCCAGCAGCTATCACAATGAGCAGTTCTTC. As protein: CASSYHNEQFF.

The chain has TRBV27 and TRBJ2-3, with D possibly matching TRBD1 (6 bases). V dropped 6 bases and J dropped 4 bases, with 20 bases sitting between them. This CDR3 has 16 amino acids. The germline CDR1 and CDR2 sequences are MNHEY and SMNVEV (reference sequence). CDR3 in DNA: TGTGCCAGCAGCGTCCTGAAGGGGGACCCCCCAGATACGCAGTATTTT. Protein sequence: CASSVLKGDPPDTQYF.

The J gene is TRBJ1-2, the V gene TRBV6-5; TRBD1 agrees at 7 bases. The V gene end was trimmed by 2 bases and the J gene end by 6 bases; junction bases not matched to a gene: 3. The length of the CDR3 is 13 residues. CDR1 and CDR2 (germline): MNHEY, SVGAGI. The CDR3 reads CASSYTQGNGYTF. CDR3 bases: TGTGCCAGCAGTTACACACAGGGGAATGGCTACACCTTC.

The V gene is TRBV4-2, the J gene TRBJ1-4; unclear D gene. CDR1 is LGHNA and CDR2 is YNFKEQ in the germline V gene. This CDR3 is 18 amino acids long. V was cut by 1 base and J by 8 bases, with 23 bases left in between. The chain's CDR3 is CASSQVPHASGLGEKLFF. The CDR3 DNA reads as TGTGCCAGCAGCCAAGTTCCCCACGCCAGCGGTCTAGGGGAAAAACTGTTTTTT.

This rearrangement joins TRBV11-2 to TRBJ1-3, with TRBD1 as a possible D gene (5 bases). There are 16 residues in the CDR3. V was cut by 0 bases and J by 3 bases, with 12 bases left in between. From germline, CDR1 is SGHAT and CDR2 FQNNGV. The CDR3 protein is CASSLDSAGGGNTIYF. The CDR3 coding sequence is TGTGCCAGCAGCTTAGATTCAGCTGGGGGTGGAAACACCATATATTTT.

DNA of the CDR3: TGTGCCAGCAGCTCGGGACTAGCGGGAGGGCGGCACGAGCAGTACTTC. This codes for CASSSGLAGGRHEQYF. The chain employs TRBV7-2 and TRBJ2-7; TRBD2 matches at 16 bases. J lost 5 bases, V lost 4 bases, and 5 bases had no gene match. The CDR3 length is 16 residues. Germline-derived CDR1 and CDR2 are SGHTA and FQGNSA.

The CDR3 reads CASSEAGTYYNEQFF. The CDR3 coding sequence is TGTGCCAGCAGTGAAGCCGGGACCTACTACAATGAGCAGTTCTTC. The chain joins TRBV6-1 to TRBJ2-1; D possibly matches TRBD1 or TRBD2 (5 bases each). CDR1 MNHNS and CDR2 SASEGT come from the germline V gene. This CDR3 contains 15 residues. V lost 0 bases and J 3 bases, leaving 9 bases between the germline ends.

This chain joins TRBV23-1 and TRBJ2-1, with a possible D match to TRBD1 (5 bases). TRBV23-1 is recorded as an ORF, its role being uncertain. CDR3 length: 16 residues. V was shortened by 2 bases and J by 0 bases, with 11 bases between the two germline ends. The CDR3 protein is CASSQVRTSSYNEQFF. In nucleotides, the CDR3 is TGCGCCAGCAGTCAAGTCCGGACAAGCTCCTACAATGAGCAGTTCTTC.

The rearrangement joins TRBV7-2 to TRBJ2-6; D is ambiguous. The length of the CDR3 is 15 residues. The V gene lost 3 bases and the J gene lost 1 base, with 7 bases spanning the gap. In germline, CDR1 is SGHTA, CDR2 FQGNSA. The CDR3 sequence: CASSFAQSGANVLTF. CDR3 DNA sequence: TGTGCCAGCAGCTTTGCCCAATCTGGGGCCAACGTCCTGACTTTC.

CDR3 DNA sequence: TGTGCCAGCAGCTTAGGTCTAGCGGGAGTGGAGCAGTTCTTC. It yields the protein CASSLGLAGVEQFF. This rearrangement joins TRBV7-2 to TRBJ2-1; TRBD2 matches 10 bases. Germline assignment: CDR1 SGHTA and CDR2 FQGNSA. The CDR3 totals 14 residues. The J segment lost 10 bases and the V segment lost 1 base, leaving 4 bases of the junction unmatched.

This clone was found a few times. The V and J genes are TRBV9 and TRBJ1-6, with no clear D. CDR1 and CDR2 (germline): SGDLS, YYNGEE. V was trimmed by 0 bases and J by 6 bases, leaving 7 bases between them. The CDR3 contains 14 residues. CDR3 DNA sequence: TGTGCCAGCAGCGTAGAGAACCTTAATTCACCCCTCCACTTT. Its protein is CASSVENLNSPLHF.